These 6 T cell receptor delta chains share one sample of origin, sequenced in a study of gamma delta lymphoproliferative disorders and STAT genes. TCRdb applied CATT to the multiplex PCR reads for clone calling. The sample carries more than 3,000 delta-chain clones, around 1% recorded once. Sequencing used genomic DNA taken from PBMCs of patients and controls. The sequencing input was blood. The source is a human donor in good health.

This clone was recorded a few times. The amino acid sequence in TCRdb belongs to a much larger clone and departs from this DNA's translation at residue 10, likely a sequencing read error; the sequence shown is translated from the DNA. The chain has TRDV2 and TRDJ1; 8 bases match TRDD3. Germline CDR1 is GEAIGNYY and CDR2 is EKD. This CDR3 contains 14 residues. The CDR3 sequence: CACDRLGGTGKLIF. CDR3 nucleotide sequence: TGTGCCTGTGACCGACTGGGGGGGACCGGTAAACTCATCTTT.

This clone was observed a few times. The chain is built from TRDV2 and TRDJ1; 8 bases line up with TRDD3. V was clipped by 0 bases and J by 0 bases; unmatched bases: 5. The CDR3 is 16 residues long. Germline V gene lookup returns CDR1 GEAIGNYY and CDR2 EKD. CDR3 sequence: CACDTLGGGYTDKLIF. The CDR3 nucleotides read TGTGCCTGTGACACCCTGGGTGGGGGATACACCGATAAACTCATCTTT.

About this clone itself: A read error is likely here: a far larger clone is one base away. Additional DNA sequences in this sample encode the identical CDR3. The genes are TRDV2 and TRDJ1, with D hard to call. The CDR3 spans 17 residues. Germline loops: CDR1 GEAIGNYY, CDR2 EKD. Between the trimmed V and J ends, which lost 4 bases and 1 base, there was a span of 21 bases. This CDR3 reads CACDRLIEGGSTDKLIF. The DNA for the CDR3 is TGTGCCTGTGATCGACTGATAGAAGGAGGGAGCACCGATAAACTCATCTTT.

This clone was counted a few times. A far bigger clonotype differs at one base, so this is likely a read error. Distinct nucleotide sequences in the sample also encode this CDR3. The chain has TRDV2 and TRDJ1; D is possibly TRDD3 (5 bases). Per the germline V gene, CDR1 is GEAIGNYY and CDR2 is EKD. Trimming stripped 1 base from V and 0 bases from J, with 14 bases between. This CDR3 is 16 amino acids long. The CDR3 DNA follows: TGTGCCTGTGACACTTTGGGGAATCAATACACCGATAAACTCATCTTT. Translation gives CACDTLGNQYTDKLIF.

This clone was seen a few times. A far bigger clonotype differs at one base, so this is likely a read error. This CDR3 is also generated by other DNA sequences in the sample. V usage is TRDV1 and J usage is TRDJ1; TRDD3 aligns across 11 bases. The V gene end was trimmed by 3 bases and the J gene end by 0 bases; junction bases not matched to a gene: 18. The CDR3 has 21 residues. Germline V gene sequence: CDR1 TSWWSYY, CDR2 QGS. The CDR3 DNA sequence: TGTGCTCTTGGGGAGCTATCCCCTTACTGGGGGATAGCCTCGTACACCGATAAACTCATCTTT. Protein product: CALGELSPYWGIASYTDKLIF.

This clone appeared a few times. This DNA's translation and the protein TCRdb lists, from a much larger clone, do not match at residue 8, likely due to a read error; the protein shown is translated from the DNA. The chain joins TRDV1 to TRDJ1, with 7 bases aligning to TRDD3. Unmatched junction bases numbered 12, after V lost 1 base and J lost 1 base. From germline, CDR1 is TSWWSYY and CDR2 QGS. This CDR3 is built from 18 residues. The CDR3 sequence is CALGEPYGGMGGTDKLIF. The DNA for the CDR3 is TGTGCTCTTGGGGAACCTTACGGGGGGATGGGGGGCACCGATAAACTCATCTTT.